This entry is about one T cell receptor (beta chain). The entry originates in a study of STAT5B mutations in CD4+ large granular lymphocyte leukemia. Study-wide background: The CDR3 'QG' motif was associated with a particular HLA allele among healthy donors.

This CDR3 spans 15 amino acids. Germline loops: CDR1 SGHTA, CDR2 FQGNSA. Trimming took 1 base from V and 1 from J, leaving 10 bases between them. Libraries were prepared by immunoSEQ multiplex PCR; TCRdb keeps only in-frame clonotypes and omits some of them. This table holds more than 30,000 clones, roughly nine tenths found once. The rearrangement links TRBV7-2 to TRBJ1-1; D call uncertain. Sequenced: CD4+ T cells from blood buffy coats. This receptor was identified in a human donor in good health. CDR3 coding DNA: TGTGCCAGCAGCTTAGTTCGGACGGGGAACACTGAAGCTTTCTTT. It yields the protein CASSLVRTGNTEAFF.